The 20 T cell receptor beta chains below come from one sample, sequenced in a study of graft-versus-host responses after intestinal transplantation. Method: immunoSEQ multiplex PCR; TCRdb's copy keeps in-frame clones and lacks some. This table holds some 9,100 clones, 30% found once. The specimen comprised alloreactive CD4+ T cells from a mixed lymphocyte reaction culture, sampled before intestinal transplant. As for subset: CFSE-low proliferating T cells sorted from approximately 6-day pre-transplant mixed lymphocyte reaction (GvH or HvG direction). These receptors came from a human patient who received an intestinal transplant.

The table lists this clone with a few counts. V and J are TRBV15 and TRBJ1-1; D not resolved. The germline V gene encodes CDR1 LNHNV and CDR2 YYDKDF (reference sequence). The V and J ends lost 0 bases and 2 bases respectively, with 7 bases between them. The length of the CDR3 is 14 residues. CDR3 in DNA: TGTGCCACCAGCAGAGATTGGAAAAACACTGAAGCTTTCTTT. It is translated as CATSRDWKNTEAFF. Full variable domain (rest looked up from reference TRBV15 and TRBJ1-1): DAMVIQNPRYQVTQFGKPVTLSCSQTLNHNVMYWYQQKSSQAPKLLFHYYDKDFNNEADTPDNFQSRRPNTSFCFLDIRSPGLGDTAMYLCATSRDWKNTEAFFGQGTRLTVV.

CDR3 DNA sequence: TGTGCCAGCAGCCCCTCCTACGAGCAGTACTTC. Translation gives CASSPSYEQYF. V usage is TRBV2 and J usage is TRBJ2-7; no clear D. The CDR3 has 11 residues. The V gene's germline CDR1 is SNHLY and CDR2 FYNNEI. V was trimmed by 6 bases and J by 0 bases, leaving 3 bases between them. The full variable domain, rest sourced from reference TRBV2 and TRBJ2-7, is EPEVTQTPSHQVTQMGQEVILRCVPISNHLYFYWYRQILGQKVEFLVSFYNNEISEKSEIFDDQFSVERPDGSNFTLKIRSTKLEDSAMYFCASSPSYEQYFGPGTRLTVT.

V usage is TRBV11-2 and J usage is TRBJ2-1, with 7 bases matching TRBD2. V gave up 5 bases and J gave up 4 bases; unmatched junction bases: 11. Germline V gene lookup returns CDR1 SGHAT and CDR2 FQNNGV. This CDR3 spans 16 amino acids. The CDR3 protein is CASSPTPGGDYNEQFF. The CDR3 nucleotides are TGTGCCAGCAGCCCTACCCCGGGAGGAGATTACAATGAGCAGTTCTTC.

CDR3 residues: CASSEDTGWTGYGYTF. CDR3 coding DNA: TGTGCCAGCAGTGAAGATACAGGGTGGACGGGCTATGGCTACACCTTC. The rearrangement links TRBV6-1 to TRBJ1-2; perhaps TRBD1 as D (6 bases). This CDR3 spans 16 amino acids. CDR1 is MNHNS, CDR2 SASEGT, per germline. Trimming removed 1 base from V and 4 bases from J, with 16 bases in between.

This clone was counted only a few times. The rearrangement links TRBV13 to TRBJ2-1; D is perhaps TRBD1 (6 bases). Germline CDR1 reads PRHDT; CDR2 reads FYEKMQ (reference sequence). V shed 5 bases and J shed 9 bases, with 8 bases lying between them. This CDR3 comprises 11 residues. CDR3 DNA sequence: TGTGCCAGCAGCCCAGGGGTTGAGCAGTTCTTC. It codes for CASSPGVEQFF.

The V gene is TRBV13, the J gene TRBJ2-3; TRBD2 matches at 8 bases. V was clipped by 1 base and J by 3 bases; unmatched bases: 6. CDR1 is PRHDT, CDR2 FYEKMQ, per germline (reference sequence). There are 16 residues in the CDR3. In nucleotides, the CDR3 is TGTGCCAGCAGCTTAGAGAGCGGGAGAGATACAGATACGCAGTATTTT. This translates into CASSLESGRDTDTQYF.

CDR3 amino acids: CASSQTQTASYEQYF. CDR3 nucleotide sequence: TGCGCCAGCAGCCAAACTCAAACAGCCTCCTACGAGCAGTACTTC. The J gene is TRBJ2-7, the V gene TRBV4-3; unclear D gene. In germline, CDR1 is LGHNA, CDR2 YSLEER. V shed 2 bases and J shed 0 bases, with 11 bases lying between them. This CDR3 has 15 residues.

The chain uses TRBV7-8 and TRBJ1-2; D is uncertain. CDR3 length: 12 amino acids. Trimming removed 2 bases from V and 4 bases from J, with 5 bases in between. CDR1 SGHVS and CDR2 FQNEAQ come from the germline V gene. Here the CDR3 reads CASSLSSYGYTF. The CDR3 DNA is TGTGCCAGCAGCTTATCCAGCTATGGCTACACCTTC.

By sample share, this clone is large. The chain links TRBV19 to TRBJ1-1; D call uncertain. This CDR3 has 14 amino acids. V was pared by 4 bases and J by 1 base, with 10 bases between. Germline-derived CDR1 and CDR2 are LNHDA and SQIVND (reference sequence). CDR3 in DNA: TGTGCCAGTAGTACGGACTTCAGGAACACTGAAGCTTTCTTT. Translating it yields CASSTDFRNTEAFF.

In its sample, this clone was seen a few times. The CDR3 sequence is CASIPETQTDRRGGPYEQYF. The CDR3 coding sequence is TGCGCCAGCATCCCCGAAACCCAGACGGACAGAAGGGGAGGCCCCTACGAGCAGTACTTC. The J gene is TRBJ2-7, the V gene TRBV23-1; D assignment may be TRBD1 or TRBD2 (6 bases each). TRBV23-1 is an open reading frame whose function is uncertain. The CDR3 is 20 residues long. V lost 7 bases, J lost 2 bases, and 33 bases lay in between.

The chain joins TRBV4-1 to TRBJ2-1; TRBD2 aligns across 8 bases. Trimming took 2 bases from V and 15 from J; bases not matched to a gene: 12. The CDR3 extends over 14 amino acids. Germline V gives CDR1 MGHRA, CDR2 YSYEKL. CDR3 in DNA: TGCGCCAGCAGCCAATACGAACCGGGACTAGGGCGGTTCTTC. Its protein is CASSQYEPGLGRFF.

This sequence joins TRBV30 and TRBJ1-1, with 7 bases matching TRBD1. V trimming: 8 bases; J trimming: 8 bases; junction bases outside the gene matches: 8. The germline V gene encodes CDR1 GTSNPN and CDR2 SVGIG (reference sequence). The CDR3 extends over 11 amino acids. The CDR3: CAAEQGTEAFF. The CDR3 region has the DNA TGTGCCGCCGAACAGGGGACAGAAGCTTTCTTT.

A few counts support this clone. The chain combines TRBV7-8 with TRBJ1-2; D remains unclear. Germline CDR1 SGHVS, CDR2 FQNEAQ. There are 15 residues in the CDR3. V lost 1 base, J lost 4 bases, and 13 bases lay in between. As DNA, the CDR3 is TGTGCCAGCAGCTTAGTACTCGAATCGTCCTATGGCTACACCTTC. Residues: CASSLVLESSYGYTF. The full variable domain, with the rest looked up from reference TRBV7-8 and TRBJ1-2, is GAGVSQSPRYKVAKRGQDVALRCDPISGHVSLFWYQQALGQGPEFLTYFQNEAQLDKSGLPSDRFFAERPEGSVSTLKIQRTQQEDSAVYLCASSLVLESSYGYTFGSGTRLTVV.

DNA for the CDR3: TGCGCCAGCAGCCAGGGAACAACAGCGGGAGTGAATGAGCAGTTCTTC. Its protein product is CASSQGTTAGVNEQFF. The chain combines TRBV4-3 with TRBJ2-1; 8 bases map to TRBD2. V was clipped by 3 bases and J by 7 bases; unmatched bases: 11. From germline, CDR1 is LGHNA and CDR2 YSLEER. CDR3 length: 16 residues.

The CDR3: CATSRDGGSPYEQYF. The CDR3 DNA reads TGTGCCACCAGCAGAGACGGGGGGAGCCCCTACGAGCAGTACTTC. The chain combines TRBV15 with TRBJ2-7, with 7 nucleotides matching TRBD2. Unmatched junction bases numbered 4, after V lost 0 bases and J lost 2 bases. Germline CDR1 and CDR2: LNHNV and YYDKDF (reference sequence). The length of the CDR3 is 15 residues.

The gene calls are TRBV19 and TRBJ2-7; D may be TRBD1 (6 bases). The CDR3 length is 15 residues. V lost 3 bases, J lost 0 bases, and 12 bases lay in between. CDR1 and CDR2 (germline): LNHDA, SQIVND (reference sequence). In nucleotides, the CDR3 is TGTGCCAGTAGTATGACCGGACAGCACTCCTACGAGCAGTACTTC. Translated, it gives CASSMTGQHSYEQYF.

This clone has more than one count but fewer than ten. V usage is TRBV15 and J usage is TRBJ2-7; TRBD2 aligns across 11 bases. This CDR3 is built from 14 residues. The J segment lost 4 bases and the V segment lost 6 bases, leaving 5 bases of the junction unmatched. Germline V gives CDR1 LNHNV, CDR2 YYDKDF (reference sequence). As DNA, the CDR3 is TGTGCCACCAGGACAACTAGCGGGGGTTACGAGCAGTACTTC. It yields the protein CATRTTSGGYEQYF. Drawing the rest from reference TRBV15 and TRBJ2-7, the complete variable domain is DAMVIQNPRYQVTQFGKPVTLSCSQTLNHNVMYWYQQKSSQAPKLLFHYYDKDFNNEADTPDNFQSRRPNTSFCFLDIRSPGLGDTAMYLCATRTTSGGYEQYFGPGTRLTVT.

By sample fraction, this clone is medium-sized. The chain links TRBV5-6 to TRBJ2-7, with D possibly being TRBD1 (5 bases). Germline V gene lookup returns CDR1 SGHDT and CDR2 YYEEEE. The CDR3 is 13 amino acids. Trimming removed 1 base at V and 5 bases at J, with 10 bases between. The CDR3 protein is CASSLTGVDEQYF. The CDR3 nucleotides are TGTGCCAGCAGCTTGACAGGCGTCGACGAGCAGTACTTC.

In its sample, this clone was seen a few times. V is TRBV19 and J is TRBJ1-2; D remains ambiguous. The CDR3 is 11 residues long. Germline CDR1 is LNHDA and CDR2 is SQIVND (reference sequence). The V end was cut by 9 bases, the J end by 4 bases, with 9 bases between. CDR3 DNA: TGTGCCAGACTCCGGGGCTATGGCTACACCTTC. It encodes CARLRGYGYTF.

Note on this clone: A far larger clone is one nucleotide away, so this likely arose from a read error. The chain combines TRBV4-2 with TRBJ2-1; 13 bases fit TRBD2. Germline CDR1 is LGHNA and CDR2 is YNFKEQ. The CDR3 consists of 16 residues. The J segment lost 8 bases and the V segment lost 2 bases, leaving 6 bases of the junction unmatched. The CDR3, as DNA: TGTGCCAGCAGCCAACTGGGGACTAGCGGGATCGATGAGCAGTTCTTC. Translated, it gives CASSQLGTSGIDEQFF.